This T cell receptor beta chain appears in the sequencing data of a study of Ad26.COV2.S vaccination and SARS-CoV-2 variants (dated by TCRdb to about 2021). Regarding the study in general: Vaccine-arm donors came from COV1001, a multicentre, randomized, double-blind, placebo-controlled phase I-IIa trial of Ad26.COV2.S in healthy adults. Trial participants were randomized into five groups of five: low-dose or high-dose Ad26.COV2.S given once or twice, or placebo on both occasions. Ad26.COV2.S was administered intramuscularly at a dose of 5x10^10 or 1x10^11 viral particles, either as one shot or as two shots given 56 days apart. A total of roughly 32 samples were included in the TCR-sequenced set, comprising some 20 Ad26.COV2.S vaccine recipients, 5 placebo recipients and 8 SARS-CoV-2 convalescent individuals. The specificity and breadth of SARS-CoV-2-reactive T cell receptors after Ad26.COV2.S vaccination were assessed by TCRbeta repertoire sequencing. Investigators remained blinded to trial group allocation during experiments and outcome assessment. Broader findings and caveats from the paper: After vaccination, substantial breadth of spike-specific CD8+ and CD4+ T cell responses was reported. The study was not powered to compare responses between vaccine doses or regimens. The authors noted that total T cell responses may have been underestimated by the TCR breadth and depth analyses. Vaccine and placebo recipients had comparable non-spike TCR breadth, which fits with the vaccine containing only spike. Ad26.COV2.S recipients had higher spike-specific TCR breadth than placebo recipients (P = 0.0014).

Deletion took 4 bases off V and 4 bases off J, with a span of 19 bases between the germline ends. CDR1 LGHNA and CDR2 YSLEER were looked up in the germline V gene. The CDR3, cysteine through phenylalanine, is 17 amino acids long. Only the CDR3 DNA is retained, 51 bases long and in frame from the first base. This clone came up a few times. Its specific antigen is unknown. Base qualities are missing; no much larger clone stands one base away. The immunoSEQ Assay was the method used to sequence TCRbeta CDR3 regions. After extraction, genomic DNA underwent amplification by bias-controlled multiplex PCR, followed by high-throughput sequencing. Concerning the study's data processing: Collapsing and filtering of sequences were performed to quantify the absolute abundance of each unique TCRbeta CDR3 region. T cell fraction was estimated by normalization of TCRbeta template counts to usable DNA, with usable DNA being measured through amplification of reference genes present in all nucleated cells. Repertoire TCRs were annotated as SARS-CoV-2-specific when V gene, CDR3 amino acid sequence and J gene were exactly matched to a known reactive TCR set. The reference SARS-CoV-2 TCR set was derived from MIRA and filtered for enrichment in COVID-19-positive ImmuneCODE repertoires, a step that removed public or cross-reactive TCRs. Based on the MIRA antigens, annotated TCRs were further analysed at the level of specific ORF or position within ORF. Breadth was defined as the number of annotated unique rearrangements divided by the total number of unique productive rearrangements, and depth was defined as the summed frequency of the annotated unique rearrangements. Group comparisons of TCR breadth used two-sided Wilcoxon rank-sum tests. TCRdb took over this immuneACCESS table, retaining in-frame rearrangements with V and J assigned. Such tables are incomplete; in checked studies, under half of the missing clones stem from an unresolved V gene, and the remainder is unexplained. For V, J and clone size, that table is used; D and trimming come from the DNA. The sample table records about 350,000 clones; around 84% of these occur just once. The ten most abundant clones make up 2.5% to 3.5% of the sample.

This specimen's treatment or condition label, per the study, means: around 19 received Ad26.COV2.S at low or high dose, single or two shots; 5 received placebo; per-sample allocation not given. For vaccine and placebo recipients, the sequenced repertoires came from samples collected on day 63 after the first injection. Cohort 1b enrolled about two dozen adults aged 18-55 years at a single site in Boston, USA, between 29 July and 7 August 2020. Ad26.COV2.S was a replication-incompetent adenovirus type 26 vector expressing a prefusion-stabilized SARS-CoV-2 spike protein from the original Wuhan strain.

The receptor was isolated from a person aged 18-65 years who received the Ad26.COV2.S COVID-19 vaccine or a placebo. The chain was built from TRBV4-3 and TRBJ2-2; the D gene is possibly TRBD2, with 6 bases matching. Sequencing was performed on peripheral blood, taken in a trial of Ad26.COV2.S vaccine versus placebo. The bases are TGCGCCAGCAGCCCCGACGTCGGGCCCGGGGGCACCGGGGAGCTGTTTTTT. The resulting protein is CASSPDVGPGGTGELFF.